The T cell receptor beta chain under discussion was sequenced for a study of radiotherapy plus CTLA-4 blockade in lung cancer. Findings and caveats of the study: Following radiotherapy plus ipilimumab, tumor-derived TCR clones expanded in the blood.

Notes on this clone: As yet, its antigen is unknown.

The CDR3 loop spans 14 amino acids. Deletions cut 5 bases from V and 8 bases from J, with 15 bases between. Germline CDR1 MNHEY, CDR2 SVGAGI. Some clones are missing from TCRdb's copy, which holds only in-frame ones; the method was immunoSEQ multiplex PCR. Among some 49,000 clones listed, around 84% were seen once. The material sequenced was peripheral blood, taken from a patient treated with radiotherapy plus ipilimumab. The chain uses TRBV6-5 and TRBJ2-2; maybe TRBD1 (5 bases). The clonotype originates from a human donor with non-small cell lung cancer whose response to radiotherapy plus ipilimumab could not be evaluated. The CDR3 DNA is TGTGCCAGCAGTACCTACCAAGGGGTAGGGGAGCTGTTTTTT. It translates to CASSTYQGVGELFF.